Shown below are 13 T cell receptor beta chains from a single sample sequenced in a study of blood T cells in healthy people across ages. A second about 7 to 11 cycle PCR used barcoded and J-beta primers. TCRdb reanalysed the 5' RACE reads using MiXCR and keeps one entry per CDR3 protein. The table records some 700,000 distinct CDR3 sequences, approximately 39% of them present only once. Material for sequencing was blood. All receptors derive from a woman aged 55-70 years in good health.

The chain recombines TRBV10-3 with TRBJ2-5; 7 nucleotides align to TRBD1. The DNA end is a closer match to TRBJ2-7, so the J assignment may be wrong. CDR1 is ENHRY, CDR2 SYGVKD, per germline. The CDR3 is 13 amino acids. The CDR3 region has the DNA TGTGCCATCAGGCAGGGGGAAGGTTACGAGCAGTACTTC. This encodes CAIRQGEGYEQYF.

There are a few counts of this clonotype. The chain links TRBV6-1 to TRBJ2-5, with a tentative D call TRBD1 (6 bases). The germline gives CDR1 MNHNS, CDR2 SASEGT. The CDR3 spans 13 residues. The V and J ends lost 4 bases and 5 bases respectively, with 11 bases between them. In DNA form, the CDR3 reads TGTGCCAGCAGTGCCCGGGACAAGGAGACCCAGTACTTC. Translation: CASSARDKETQYF.

The rearrangement links TRBV4-3 to TRBJ2-2; no clear D gene. Between the trimmed V and J ends, which lost 3 bases and 0 bases, there was a span of 8 bases. There are 15 residues in the CDR3. Germline CDR1 and CDR2: LGHNA and YSLEER. The CDR3 DNA reads TGCGCCAGCAGCCAGGACGTAACGAACACCGGGGAGCTGTTTTTT. Encoded protein: CASSQDVTNTGELFF.

There are many counts of this clonotype. The CDR3 DNA is TGCGCCAGCACGGACAGAGCCCTCCGGGGGGAGCAGTTCTTC. It translates to CASTDRALRGEQFF. V and J are TRBV5-1 and TRBJ2-1; either TRBD1 or TRBD2 may fit D (6 bases each). This CDR3 spans 14 amino acids. Germline V gene data show CDR1 as SGHRS and CDR2 as YFSETQ. The V end was cut by 6 bases, the J end by 10 bases, with 20 bases between.

In this sample, this clonotype turned up many times. V is TRBV10-3 and J is TRBJ2-3; 7 bases align to TRBD1. J was trimmed by 2 bases and V by 4 bases; bases with no gene match: 3. The CDR3 runs to 14 residues. Germline V gene lookup returns CDR1 ENHRY and CDR2 SYGVKD. CDR3 in amino acids: CAISGTGFTDTQYF. The CDR3 bases are TGTGCCATCAGTGGGACAGGATTCACAGATACGCAGTATTTT.

This chain uses TRBV14 with TRBJ2-5; D gene uncertain. In germline, CDR1 is SGHDN, CDR2 FVKESK. The CDR3 loop spans 14 amino acids. Trimming cost V 1 base and J 4 bases, with 10 bases left between them. The CDR3 bases are TGTGCCAGCAGCCAAGCGGTCGTCGGAGAGACCCAGTACTTC. Amino acid sequence: CASSQAVVGETQYF.

This clonotype was counted a few times. The V and J genes are TRBV6-5 and TRBJ2-7, with TRBD2 as a possible D gene (6 bases). Between the trimmed V and J ends, which lost 5 bases and 0 bases, there was a span of 11 bases. Germline assignment: CDR1 MNHEY and CDR2 SVGAGI. The CDR3 has 14 residues. The CDR3 loop is CASSRGISSYEQYF. The CDR3 DNA is TGTGCCAGCAGTCGCGGGATTAGCTCCTACGAGCAGTACTTC.

In this sample, this clonotype turned up a few times. This chain joins TRBV7-2 and TRBJ2-3, with unresolved D. Germline V gene lookup returns CDR1 SGHTA and CDR2 FQGNSA. The CDR3 extends over 13 amino acids. Between the trimmed V and J ends, which lost 6 bases and 4 bases, there was a span of 11 bases. The CDR3 DNA reads as TGTGCCAGCAGTCGAGGTGTCCCAGATACGCAGTATTTT. This sequence encodes CASSRGVPDTQYF. The variable domain in full, with the rest retrieved from reference TRBV7-2 and TRBJ2-3, is GAGVSQSPSNKVTEKGKDVELRCDPISGHTALYWYRQSLGQGLEFLIYFQGNSAPDKSGLPSDRFSAERTGGSVSTLTIQRTQQEDSAVYLCASSRGVPDTQYFGPGTRLTVL.

The chain is built from TRBV9 and TRBJ2-1; D gene uncertain. This CDR3 contains 13 residues. Germline V gene sequence: CDR1 SGDLS, CDR2 YYNGEE. V lost 3 bases and J 6 bases, leaving 10 bases between the germline ends. The chain's CDR3 is CASSAIVSNEQFF. The CDR3 DNA sequence: TGTGCCAGCAGCGCGATCGTCAGCAATGAGCAGTTCTTC.

The rearrangement links TRBV5-1 to TRBJ2-7, with D perhaps matching TRBD1 (5 bases). Germline assignment: CDR1 SGHRS and CDR2 YFSETQ. V lost 4 bases, J lost 3 bases, and 14 bases lay in between. This CDR3 comprises 14 residues. The CDR3 DNA reads TGCGCCAGCAGCGGGGCGACAATAAGCTACGAGCAGTACTTC. This translates into CASSGATISYEQYF.

The chain combines TRBV28 with TRBJ2-7; D is undetermined. With 8 bases removed from V and 6 bases from J, the gap between germline ends came to 20 bases. The length of the CDR3 is 14 residues. Germline-derived CDR1 and CDR2 are MDHEN and SYDVKM. Here the CDR3 reads CASGPGPGRGEQYF. The CDR3 DNA reads TGTGCCAGCGGCCCAGGACCCGGGCGAGGCGAGCAGTACTTC.

V gene TRBV10-1 combines with J gene TRBJ1-6; 7 bases match TRBD1. Germline values: CDR1 WNHNN, CDR2 SYGVQD (reference sequence). The V segment lost 6 bases and the J segment 8 bases; nucleotides outside the gene matches: 7. CDR3 length: 14 residues. The CDR3 bases are TGCGCCAGCAGCGTGACAGGGAGGGATTCACCCCTCCACTTT. Protein product: CASSVTGRDSPLHF.

The rearrangement joins TRBV20-1 to TRBJ2-7; TRBD2 matches at 12 bases. V was clipped by 2 bases and J by 5 bases; unmatched bases: 13. The CDR3 is 17 amino acids. CDR1 is DFQATT, CDR2 SNEGSKA, per germline (reference sequence). In nucleotides, the CDR3 is TGCAGTGCTAGACCCTCTAGCGGGAGGGCCAATGAGGACGAGCAGTACTTC. Translation gives CSARPSSGRANEDEQYF.